Reported below is one T cell receptor (beta chain). The antigen is not known. Patients chosen for sequencing had shown CD8+CD57+ cell expansion by flow cytometry. This record belongs to a study of CD8+CD57+ T cells in acquired aplastic anemia. Genomic DNA was employed as the template in profiling TCR beta VDJ and CDR3. TCRdb analysed the reads with MiXCR anew, one entry per CDR3 protein. The sample lists approximately 190,000 distinct CDR3 sequences, 40% to 55% seen once, with about 9.5% in the top ten. The CDR3 length is 14 residues. V was trimmed by 8 bases and J by 2 bases, leaving 16 bases between them. Germline V CDR1 and CDR2: SQVTM, ANQGSEA. The study, taken as a whole, reports: Patients and controls shared just under 30 CD8+ CDR3 sequences, highly expressed in patients.

J is TRBJ1-3 and V is TRBV29-1; D is unresolved. Specimen: sorted CD4+, CD8+, or CD8+CD57+ T cells (not recorded which) from PBMCs. This TCR was sampled from a human donor with aplastic anemia. The CDR3 bases are TGCAGCAGTTACTCGTGGGGTGCTGGAAACACCATATATTTT. Its translation is CSSYSWGAGNTIYF. Full variable domain (remainder filled in from reference TRBV29-1 and TRBJ1-3): SAVISQKPSRDICQRGTSLTIQCQVDSQVTMMFWYRQQPGQSLTLIATANQGSEATYESGFVIDKFPISRPNLTFSTLTVSNMSPEDSSIYLCSSYSWGAGNTIYFGEGSWLTVV.